The entry that follows covers one TCR beta chain sequence. The sample comes from a study of blood T cells in healthy people across ages. This CDR3 contains 13 residues. V lost 7 bases and J lost 4, with 14 bases in between. Germline CDR1 and CDR2: SGHRS and YFSETQ. A sample-barcoded 5' primer and a J-beta primer mix were used in a second PCR of roughly 6 to 11 cycles. TCRdb fed the 5' RACE reads into MiXCR, producing one record per CDR3 protein. The table lists some 1.4 million distinct CDR3 sequences, approximately 42% of them singletons. The chain is built from TRBV5-1 and TRBJ1-1; the D is unclear. The sequenced sample was blood. The receptor's source is a woman younger than 35 in good health. CDR3 residues: CASALVGGTEAFF. The CDR3 bases are TGCGCCAGCGCTCTTGTCGGCGGCACTGAAGCTTTCTTT.